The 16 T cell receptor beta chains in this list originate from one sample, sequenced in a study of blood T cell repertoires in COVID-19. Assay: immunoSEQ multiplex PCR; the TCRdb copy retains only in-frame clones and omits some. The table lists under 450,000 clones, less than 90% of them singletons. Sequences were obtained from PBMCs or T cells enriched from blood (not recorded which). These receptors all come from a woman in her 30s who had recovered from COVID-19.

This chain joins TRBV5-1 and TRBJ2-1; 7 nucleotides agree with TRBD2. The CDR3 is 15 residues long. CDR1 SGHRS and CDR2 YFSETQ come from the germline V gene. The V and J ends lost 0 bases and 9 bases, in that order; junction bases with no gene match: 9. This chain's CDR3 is CASSLEVGLTGEQFF. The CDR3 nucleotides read TGCGCCAGCAGCTTGGAAGTGGGACTAACCGGTGAGCAGTTCTTC.

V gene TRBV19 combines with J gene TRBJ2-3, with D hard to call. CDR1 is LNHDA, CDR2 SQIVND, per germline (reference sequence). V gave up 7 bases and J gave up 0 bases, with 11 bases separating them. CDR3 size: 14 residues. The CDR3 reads CASTARGSTDTQYF. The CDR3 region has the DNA TGTGCCAGTACGGCGAGAGGAAGCACAGATACGCAGTATTTT.

This CDR3 is CASSTGSSPLHF. CDR3 nucleotides: TGTGCCAGCAGCACAGGGAGTTCACCCCTCCACTTT. This chain links TRBV7-9 with TRBJ1-6, with D perhaps matching TRBD1 (6 bases). The V gene lost 5 bases and the J gene lost 9 bases, with 8 bases spanning the gap. Germline assignment: CDR1 SEHNR and CDR2 FQNEAQ (reference sequence). The CDR3 loop spans 12 amino acids.

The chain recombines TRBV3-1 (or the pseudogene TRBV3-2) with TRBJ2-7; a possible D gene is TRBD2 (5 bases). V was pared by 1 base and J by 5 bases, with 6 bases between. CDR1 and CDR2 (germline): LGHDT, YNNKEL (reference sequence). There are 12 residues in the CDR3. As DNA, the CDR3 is TGTGCCAGCAGCCAAGGAGGGAACGAGCAGTACTTC. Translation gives CASSQGGNEQYF.

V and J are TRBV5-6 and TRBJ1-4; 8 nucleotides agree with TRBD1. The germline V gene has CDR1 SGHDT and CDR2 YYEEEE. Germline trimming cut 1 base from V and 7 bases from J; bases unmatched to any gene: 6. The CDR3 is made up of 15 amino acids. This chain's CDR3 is CASSLLAGGGEKLFF. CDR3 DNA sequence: TGTGCCAGCAGCTTGTTGGCAGGGGGCGGTGAAAAACTGTTTTTT.

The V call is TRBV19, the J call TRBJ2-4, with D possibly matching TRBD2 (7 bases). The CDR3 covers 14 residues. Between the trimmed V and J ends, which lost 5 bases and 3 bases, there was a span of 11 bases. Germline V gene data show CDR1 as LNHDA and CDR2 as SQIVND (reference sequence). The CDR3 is CASSGGGDKNIQYF. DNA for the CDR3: TGTGCCAGTAGTGGAGGGGGGGACAAAAACATTCAGTACTTC. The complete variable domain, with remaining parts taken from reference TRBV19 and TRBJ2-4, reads DGGITQSPKYLFRKEGQNVTLSCEQNLNHDAMYWYRQDPGQGLRLIYYSQIVNDFQKGDIAEGYSVSREKKESFPLTVTSAQKNPTAFYLCASSGGGDKNIQYFGAGTRLSVL.

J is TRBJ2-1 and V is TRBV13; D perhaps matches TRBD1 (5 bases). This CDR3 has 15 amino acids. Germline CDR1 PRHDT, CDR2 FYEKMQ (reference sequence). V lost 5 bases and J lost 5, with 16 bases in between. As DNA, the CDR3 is TGTGCCAGCAGCCCCCGGGCCCCCAGGGACAATGAGCAGTTCTTC. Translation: CASSPRAPRDNEQFF.

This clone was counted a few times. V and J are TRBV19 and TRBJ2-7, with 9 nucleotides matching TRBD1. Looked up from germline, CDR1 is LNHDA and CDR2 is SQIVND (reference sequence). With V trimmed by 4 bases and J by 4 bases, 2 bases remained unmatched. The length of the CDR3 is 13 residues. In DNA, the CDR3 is TGTGCCAGTAGTACGGGACAGGGTTACGAGCAGTACTTC. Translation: CASSTGQGYEQYF.

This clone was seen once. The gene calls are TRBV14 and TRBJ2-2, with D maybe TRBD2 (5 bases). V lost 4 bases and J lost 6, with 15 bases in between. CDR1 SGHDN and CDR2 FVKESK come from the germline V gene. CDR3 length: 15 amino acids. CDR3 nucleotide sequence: TGTGCCAGCAGCCGCTCGGTCCCGAGGGCCGGGGAGCTGTTTTTT. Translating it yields CASSRSVPRAGELFF.

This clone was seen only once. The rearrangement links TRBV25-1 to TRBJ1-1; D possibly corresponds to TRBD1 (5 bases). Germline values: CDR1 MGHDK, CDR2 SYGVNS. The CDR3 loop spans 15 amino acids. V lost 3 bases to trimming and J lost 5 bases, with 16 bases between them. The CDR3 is CASSDSLGGRTEAFF. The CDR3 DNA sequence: TGTGCCAGCAGTGATTCTCTCGGGGGTCGGACTGAAGCTTTCTTT.

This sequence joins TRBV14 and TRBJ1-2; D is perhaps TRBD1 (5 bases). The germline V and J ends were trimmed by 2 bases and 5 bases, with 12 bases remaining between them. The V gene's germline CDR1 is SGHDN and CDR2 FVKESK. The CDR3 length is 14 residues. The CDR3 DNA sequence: TGTGCCAGCAGCCAACAGGGATATGAATATGGCTACACCTTC. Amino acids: CASSQQGYEYGYTF.

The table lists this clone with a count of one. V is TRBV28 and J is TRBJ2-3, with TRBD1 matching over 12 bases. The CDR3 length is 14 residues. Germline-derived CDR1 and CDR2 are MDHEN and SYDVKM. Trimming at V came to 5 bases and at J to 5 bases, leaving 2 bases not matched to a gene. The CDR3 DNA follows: TGTGCCAGCAGTCGGGACAGGGGGCAAGATACGCAGTATTTT. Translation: CASSRDRGQDTQYF.

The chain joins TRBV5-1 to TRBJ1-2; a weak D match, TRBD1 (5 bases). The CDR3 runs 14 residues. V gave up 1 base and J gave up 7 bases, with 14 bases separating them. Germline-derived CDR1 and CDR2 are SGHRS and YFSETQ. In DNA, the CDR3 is TGCGCCAGCAGCTTGATGGGGCCTTCTGGTGGCTACACCTTC. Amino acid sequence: CASSLMGPSGGYTF. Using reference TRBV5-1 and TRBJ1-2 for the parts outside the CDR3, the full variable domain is KAGVTQTPRYLIKTRGQQVTLSCSPISGHRSVSWYQQTPGQGLQFLFEYFSETQRNKGNFPGRFSGRQFSNSRSEMNVSTLELGDSALYLCASSLMGPSGGYTFGSGTRLTVV.

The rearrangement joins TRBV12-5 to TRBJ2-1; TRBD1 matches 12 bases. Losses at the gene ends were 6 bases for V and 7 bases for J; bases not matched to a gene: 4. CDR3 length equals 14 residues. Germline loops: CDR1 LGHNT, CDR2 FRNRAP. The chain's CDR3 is CASGGQGARNEQFF. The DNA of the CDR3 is TGTGCTAGTGGGGGACAGGGGGCGAGGAATGAGCAGTTCTTC.

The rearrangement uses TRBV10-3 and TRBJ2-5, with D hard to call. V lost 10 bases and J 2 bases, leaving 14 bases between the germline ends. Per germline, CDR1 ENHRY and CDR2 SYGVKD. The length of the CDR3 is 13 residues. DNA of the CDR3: TGTGCCACCCAGACGAGGCGGCAAGAGACCCAGTACTTC. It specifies CATQTRRQETQYF.

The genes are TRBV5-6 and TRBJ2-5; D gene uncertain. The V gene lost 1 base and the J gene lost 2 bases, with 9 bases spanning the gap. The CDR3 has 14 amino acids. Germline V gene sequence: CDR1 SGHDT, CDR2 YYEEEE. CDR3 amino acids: CASSLNPVQETQYF. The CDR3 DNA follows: TGTGCCAGCAGCTTGAACCCGGTACAAGAGACCCAGTACTTC.